This T cell receptor (beta chain) was observed in a study of blood T cells in healthy people across ages. Across the whole study: Template switching picked up about one barcoded beta molecule for each two T cells. Study results and limitations: Diversity estimates drawn from one million T cells were deemed underestimates. Per million T cells, TCR beta diversity dropped roughly linearly as age increased. Unknown donor CMV status possibly confounded expanded clonotype changes.

Germline CDR1 and CDR2: SGHAT and FQNNGV. There are 14 residues in the CDR3. V gave up 0 bases and J gave up 4 bases, with 9 bases separating them. Together with a sample-barcoded 5' primer, a J-beta primer mix was included in a second PCR lasting roughly 6 to 12 cycles. Using its own MiXCR run on the 5' RACE reads, TCRdb lists one record per CDR3 protein. This sample has around 2 million distinct CDR3 sequences, with about 39% found just once. Remarks on this clonotype: Its antigen remains unidentified.

The chain uses TRBV11-2 and TRBJ1-1; D gene uncertain. Specimen: blood. This receptor was taken from a human donor in good health. The CDR3 sequence: CASSLEYGFTEAFF. The CDR3 nucleotides are TGTGCCAGCAGCTTAGAGTACGGGTTCACTGAAGCTTTCTTT.